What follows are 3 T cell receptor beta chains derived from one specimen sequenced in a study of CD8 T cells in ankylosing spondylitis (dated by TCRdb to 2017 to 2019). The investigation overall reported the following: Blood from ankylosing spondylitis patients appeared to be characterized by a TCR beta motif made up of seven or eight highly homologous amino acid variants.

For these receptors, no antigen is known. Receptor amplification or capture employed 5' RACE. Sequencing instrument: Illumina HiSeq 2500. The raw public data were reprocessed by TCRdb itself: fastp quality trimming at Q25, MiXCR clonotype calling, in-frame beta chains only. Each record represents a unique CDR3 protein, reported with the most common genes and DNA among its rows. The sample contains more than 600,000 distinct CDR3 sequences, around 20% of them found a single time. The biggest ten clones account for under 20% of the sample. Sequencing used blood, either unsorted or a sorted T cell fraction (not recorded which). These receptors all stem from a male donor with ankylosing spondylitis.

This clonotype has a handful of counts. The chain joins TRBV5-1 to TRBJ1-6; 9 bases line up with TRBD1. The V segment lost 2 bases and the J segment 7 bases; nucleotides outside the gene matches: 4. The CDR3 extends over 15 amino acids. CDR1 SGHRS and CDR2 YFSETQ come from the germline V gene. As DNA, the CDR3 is TGCGCCAGCAGCTTTTCGGGACAGGGAAATTCACCCCTCCACTTT. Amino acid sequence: CASSFSGQGNSPLHF.

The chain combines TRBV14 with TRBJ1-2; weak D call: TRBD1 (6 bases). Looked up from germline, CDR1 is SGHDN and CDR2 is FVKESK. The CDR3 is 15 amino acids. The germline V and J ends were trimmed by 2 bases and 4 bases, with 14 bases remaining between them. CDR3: CASSQSVTGAYGYTF. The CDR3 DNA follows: TGTGCCAGCAGCCAATCCGTGACAGGAGCCTATGGCTACACCTTC.

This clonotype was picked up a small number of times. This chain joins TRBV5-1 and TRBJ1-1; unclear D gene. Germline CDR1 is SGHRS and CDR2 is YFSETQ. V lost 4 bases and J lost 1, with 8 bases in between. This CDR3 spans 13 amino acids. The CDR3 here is CASSDWSNTEAFF. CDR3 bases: TGCGCCAGCAGCGATTGGTCGAACACTGAAGCTTTCTTT.